Presented here are 30 T cell receptor beta chains from one specimen sequenced in a study of blood T cell repertoires in COVID-19 (dated by TCRdb to 2019 to 2021). Libraries were constructed by the immunoSEQ multiplex PCR assay. TCRdb took this table from immuneACCESS and kept in-frame rearrangements with V and J called. Such tables lack part of the clones; where checked against another copy, unresolved V genes explain under half of the gap, and the rest is unexplained. The sample yields approximately 210,000 clones; around 84% were counted once. The ten most abundant clones make up about 20% of the sample. Material: peripheral blood. Source of these receptors: a man younger than 45 with active or convalescent COVID-19.

The chain employs TRBV19 and TRBJ2-7; 7 bases match TRBD2. With V trimmed by 3 bases and J by 3 bases, 5 bases remained unmatched. The CDR3 sequence is 14 residues long. Germline lookup yields CDR1 LNHDA and CDR2 SQIVND (reference sequence). This chain's CDR3 is CASSIGGGLYEQYF. CDR3 coding DNA: TGTGCCAGTAGTATTGGCGGGGGACTCTACGAGCAGTACTTC.

The CDR3 sequence is CASSLGLAGGGSEQFF. CDR3 DNA sequence: TGTGCCAGCAGCTTGGGACTAGCGGGGGGTGGGAGTGAGCAGTTCTTC. J is TRBJ2-1 and V is TRBV7-2; TRBD2 matches at 15 bases. Germline V gene lookup returns CDR1 SGHTA and CDR2 FQGNSA. The ends lost 3 bases at V and 9 bases at J; junction bases unmatched: 6. This CDR3 region has 16 residues.

The CDR3 DNA is TGTGCCAGCAGTTATCTCCTGACTGAAGCTTTCTTT. Translated, it gives CASSYLLTEAFF. The V call is TRBV6-2 or TRBV6-3, the J call TRBJ1-1; no definite D call. V was clipped by 3 bases and J by 5 bases, with 7 bases between them. Germline values: CDR1 MNHEY, CDR2 SVGEGT. There are 12 residues in the CDR3.

This chain connects TRBV6-1 to TRBJ1-5, with TRBD1 identical over 9 bases. In germline, CDR1 is MNHNS, CDR2 SASEGT. V trimming: 3 bases; J trimming: 11 bases; junction bases outside the gene matches: 8. The CDR3 extends over 14 amino acids. In DNA form, the CDR3 reads TGTGCCAGCAGTGAGGACAGGGGTCGCAGAGCCCAGCATTTT. Its protein is CASSEDRGRRAQHF.

This clone was detected once. The chain couples TRBV24-1 to TRBJ1-6; the D gene is possibly TRBD1 (5 bases). The V gene lost 7 bases and the J gene lost 5 bases, with 11 bases spanning the gap. The CDR3 is 14 residues long. From germline, CDR1 is KGHDR and CDR2 SFDVKD. The CDR3 loop is CATRTPTDNSPLHF. The CDR3, as DNA: TGTGCCACCAGGACCCCGACAGATAATTCACCCCTCCACTTT.

This rearrangement joins TRBV27 to TRBJ2-1; D might be TRBD2 (5 bases). The germline CDR1 and CDR2 sequences are MNHEY and SMNVEV (reference sequence). Trimming shortened V by 8 bases and J by 4 bases, and 15 bases separated the two germline ends. The length of the CDR3 is 14 residues. The CDR3 loop reads CASAPTSGYNEQFF. The DNA for the CDR3 is TGTGCCAGCGCCCCCACGTCGGGATACAATGAGCAGTTCTTC.

The genes are TRBV7-9 and TRBJ1-5; 8 bases match TRBD1. With V trimmed by 4 bases and J by 7 bases, 6 bases remained unmatched. Germline values: CDR1 SEHNR, CDR2 FQNEAQ (reference sequence). The CDR3 extends over 14 amino acids. The CDR3 DNA is TGTGCCAGCAGCTCGACAGGGGTGGTCCAGCCCCAGCATTTT. As protein: CASSSTGVVQPQHF. The full variable domain, rest sourced from reference TRBV7-9 and TRBJ1-5, is DTGVSQNPRHKITKRGQNVTFRCDPISEHNRLYWYRQTLGQGPEFLTYFQNEAQLEKSRLLSDRFSAERPKGSFSTLEIQRTEQGDSAMYLCASSSTGVVQPQHFGDGTRLSIL.

The chain employs TRBV7-9 and TRBJ2-1, with D possibly TRBD1 on 5 matching bases. Trimming removed 3 bases at V and 0 bases at J, with 15 bases between. Germline V gene data show CDR1 as SEHNR and CDR2 as FQNEAQ (reference sequence). This CDR3 region has 17 residues. The CDR3 sequence: CASSFPAGLTSYNEQFF. In DNA, the CDR3 is TGTGCCAGCAGCTTCCCCGCAGGGCTTACCTCCTACAATGAGCAGTTCTTC.

The V call is TRBV19, the J call TRBJ1-2; D is possibly TRBD1 (5 bases). In germline, CDR1 is LNHDA, CDR2 SQIVND (reference sequence). This CDR3 comprises 12 residues. Trimming cost V 5 bases and J 8 bases, with 12 bases left between them. This CDR3 reads CASSDRGYGYTF. CDR3 bases: TGTGCCAGTAGTGATAGGGGTTACGGCTACACCTTC.

This chain connects TRBV12-5 to TRBJ2-3; TRBD2 agrees at 7 bases. The length of the CDR3 is 14 residues. CDR1 is LGHNT, CDR2 FRNRAP, per germline. Losses at the gene ends were 5 bases for V and 7 bases for J; bases not matched to a gene: 9. The CDR3: CASGPSGTTNTQYF. Here the CDR3 DNA reads TGTGCTAGTGGTCCCTCCGGGACTACAAATACGCAGTATTTT.

Here the CDR3 reads CATSRDQWGEPFEKLFF. The DNA of the CDR3 is TGTGCCACCAGCAGAGATCAGTGGGGGGAGCCCTTTGAAAAACTGTTTTTT. The V call is TRBV15, the J call TRBJ1-4; tentative D call: TRBD1 (5 bases). The CDR3 is made up of 17 amino acids. With 0 bases removed from V and 7 bases from J, the gap between germline ends came to 18 bases. CDR1 is LNHNV, CDR2 YYDKDF, per germline (reference sequence).

The chain combines TRBV4-1 with TRBJ2-7, with TRBD2 identical over 8 bases. CDR1 MGHRA and CDR2 YSYEKL come from the germline V gene. With V trimmed by 1 base and J by 2 bases, 7 bases remained unmatched. This CDR3 is 16 amino acids long. Written as DNA, the CDR3 is TGCGCCAGCAGCCAAGCATTAGCGGGAAACGCCTACGAGCAGTACTTC. It specifies CASSQALAGNAYEQYF.

This clone came up a few times. CDR3 coding DNA: TGTGCCAGCAGCTTAAGCGGAGCGGGGGGAAACACCATATATTTT. Its translation: CASSLSGAGGNTIYF. The genes are TRBV7-2 and TRBJ1-3; D ambiguous. The V gene lost 2 bases and the J gene lost 4 bases, with 12 bases spanning the gap. This CDR3 comprises 15 residues. Germline loops: CDR1 SGHTA, CDR2 FQGNSA. The entire variable domain, with the rest obtained from reference TRBV7-2 and TRBJ1-3, is as follows: GAGVSQSPSNKVTEKGKDVELRCDPISGHTALYWYRQSLGQGLEFLIYFQGNSAPDKSGLPSDRFSAERTGGSVSTLTIQRTQQEDSAVYLCASSLSGAGGNTIYFGEGSWLTVV.

This clone has a single count. V usage is TRBV7-2 and J usage is TRBJ1-2, with D perhaps matching TRBD1 (6 bases). The length of the CDR3 is 14 residues. V lost 5 bases, J lost 3 bases, and 13 bases lay in between. Germline assignment: CDR1 SGHTA and CDR2 FQGNSA. The DNA for the CDR3 is TGTGCCAGCAGCCCACAGGGCAGGGACTATGGCTACACCTTC. This gives the protein CASSPQGRDYGYTF.

The rearrangement links TRBV9 to TRBJ2-7; TRBD2 aligns across 8 bases. The CDR3 consists of 15 residues. Germline trimming cut 3 bases from V and 2 bases from J; bases unmatched to any gene: 7. Germline V gene sequence: CDR1 SGDLS, CDR2 YYNGEE. The CDR3 region is CASSAGTSGTYEQYF. The DNA for the CDR3 is TGTGCCAGCAGCGCCGGTACTAGCGGTACCTACGAGCAGTACTTC.

The V call is TRBV14, the J call TRBJ2-2; D remains ambiguous. Trimming took 1 base from V and 5 from J, leaving 11 bases between them. Germline CDR1 reads SGHDN; CDR2 reads FVKESK. The CDR3 covers 15 residues. CDR3 DNA: TGTGCCAGCAGCCAAGTACCTAGTTGGACCGGGGAGCTGTTTTTT. This sequence encodes CASSQVPSWTGELFF.

The chain uses TRBV29-1 and TRBJ2-1; 9 bases agree with TRBD1. V dropped 6 bases and J dropped 7; count of bases not matched to a gene: 13. The CDR3 spans 15 residues. Germline assignment: CDR1 SQVTM and CDR2 ANQGSEA. The CDR3 DNA reads as TGCAGCGTCCCTTCCGGGACAGGGTTTTGGAATGAGCAGTTCTTC. Translation: CSVPSGTGFWNEQFF.

The chain uses TRBV3-1 (or the pseudogene TRBV3-2) and TRBJ2-7; TRBD2 is a possible D gene (5 bases). Germline V gene data show CDR1 as LGHDT and CDR2 as YNNKEL (reference sequence). CDR3 length equals 13 residues. Trimming took off 1 base at V and 4 bases at J, with 8 bases between the two ends. CDR3 nucleotide sequence: TGTGCCAGCAGCCAAGGACTATCGTACGAGCAGTACTTC. It specifies CASSQGLSYEQYF.

The gene calls are TRBV6-5 and TRBJ1-2; 10 positions match TRBD1. Germline-derived CDR1 and CDR2 are MNHEY and SVGAGI. The CDR3 loop spans 14 amino acids. V shed 6 bases and J 0 bases; nucleotides not matched to a gene: 1. DNA for the CDR3: TGTGCCAGCAGCGGGACAGGGGCTAACTATGGCTACACCTTC. Protein: CASSGTGANYGYTF.

The V and J genes are TRBV7-2 and TRBJ1-1; 8 nucleotides align to TRBD1. The germline gives CDR1 SGHTA, CDR2 FQGNSA. J lost 0 bases, V lost 8 bases, and 5 bases had no gene match. The CDR3 has 14 amino acids. The CDR3 DNA sequence: TGTGCCAGCGCCAGACAGGGGTTGAACACTGAAGCTTTCTTT. This gives the protein CASARQGLNTEAFF.

The chain has TRBV7-2 and TRBJ1-1, with a possible D match to TRBD1 (5 bases). The germline gives CDR1 SGHTA, CDR2 FQGNSA. CDR3 length equals 13 residues. V was clipped by 5 bases and J by 11 bases, with 18 bases between them. In DNA form, the CDR3 reads TGTGCCAGCAGCCCCCGTCGGGGGGGTGAGGCTTTCTTT. It encodes CASSPRRGGEAFF.

V is TRBV7-8 and J is TRBJ1-1, with 7 bases lining up with TRBD1. The CDR3 totals 14 residues. Trimming removed 4 bases from V and 4 bases from J; junction bases left unmatched: 6. Germline CDR1 SGHVS, CDR2 FQNEAQ. CDR3 coding DNA: TGTGCCAGCAGCTCGAGGACAGGATTCACTGAAGCTTTCTTT. This translates into CASSSRTGFTEAFF.

The V and J genes are TRBV28 and TRBJ1-1; D is possibly TRBD1 (6 bases). Trimming took off 8 bases at V and 4 bases at J, with 17 bases between the two ends. The CDR3 sequence is 14 residues long. The germline V gene encodes CDR1 MDHEN and CDR2 SYDVKM. CDR3 nucleotide sequence: TGTGCCAGCCAACCCGGGGGGGGGCGCACTGAAGCTTTCTTT. It is translated as CASQPGGGRTEAFF.

The chain combines TRBV5-1 with TRBJ1-2; unclear D gene. The CDR3 totals 16 residues. The germline V and J ends were trimmed by 5 bases and 4 bases, with 21 bases remaining between them. The germline CDR1 and CDR2 sequences are SGHRS and YFSETQ. The CDR3 region has the DNA TGCGCCAGCAGAATGGATTTAGGCGACTCATTCTATGGCTACACCTTC. Residues: CASRMDLGDSFYGYTF.

This chain links TRBV19 with TRBJ1-4, with D hard to call. This CDR3 contains 18 residues. V lost 5 bases and J 8 bases, leaving 27 bases between the germline ends. Germline CDR1 LNHDA, CDR2 SQIVND (reference sequence). CDR3 DNA sequence: TGTGCCAGTAGTTCTATTACCGGGGATTTCATCAAGCGGGAAAAACTGTTTTTT. This gives the protein CASSSITGDFIKREKLFF.

The chain carries TRBV28 and TRBJ2-3, with 7 bases identical to TRBD2. After removal of 5 bases from V and 5 bases from J, the junction contained 13 bases not matched to a gene. Looked up from germline, CDR1 is MDHEN and CDR2 is SYDVKM. There are 16 residues in the CDR3. CDR3 sequence reads: CASSPRRTRGGDTQYF. CDR3 nucleotide sequence: TGTGCCAGCAGTCCACGCCGGACTAGGGGCGGAGATACGCAGTATTTT.

The chain couples TRBV28 to TRBJ2-7; TRBD1 is a possible D gene (6 bases). In germline, CDR1 is MDHEN, CDR2 SYDVKM. This CDR3 spans 16 amino acids. Between the trimmed V and J ends, which lost 5 bases and 0 bases, there was a span of 17 bases. The CDR3 DNA follows: TGTGCCAGCAGTGCCTATGGGGGCGCCCGCTCCTACGAGCAGTACTTC. This gives the protein CASSAYGGARSYEQYF.

The chain links TRBV5-1 to TRBJ1-2; D unresolved. Trimming removed 0 bases from V and 5 bases from J, with 11 bases in between. The CDR3 sequence is 14 residues long. Germline-derived CDR1 and CDR2 are SGHRS and YFSETQ. The DNA of the CDR3 is TGCGCCAGCAGCTTGGCTGGCGGGGATTATGGCTACACCTTC. Protein product: CASSLAGGDYGYTF.

The genes are TRBV5-1 and TRBJ2-1, with D maybe TRBD2 (5 bases). CDR1 is SGHRS, CDR2 YFSETQ, per germline. This CDR3 region has 15 residues. Trimming took 4 bases from V and 3 from J, leaving 14 bases between them. CDR3 coding DNA: TGCGCCAGCAGCCCACTGAGCGGCAACTACAATGAGCAGTTCTTC. This codes for CASSPLSGNYNEQFF.

This clone was detected once. The rearrangement joins TRBV7-2 to TRBJ1-6, with D uncertain. From germline, CDR1 is SGHTA and CDR2 FQGNSA. V lost 2 bases and J lost 2, with 13 bases in between. The CDR3 is 17 residues long. The chain's CDR3 is CASSLSPRTAYNSPLHF. In DNA, the CDR3 is TGTGCCAGCAGCTTAAGTCCCAGGACTGCCTATAATTCACCCCTCCACTTT. The variable domain in full, completed from reference TRBV7-2 and TRBJ1-6, reads GAGVSQSPSNKVTEKGKDVELRCDPISGHTALYWYRQSLGQGLEFLIYFQGNSAPDKSGLPSDRFSAERTGGSVSTLTIQRTQQEDSAVYLCASSLSPRTAYNSPLHFGNGTRLTVT.